The entry below gives a single T cell receptor (beta chain) sequence along with its context. Its antigen is not known. The source of the sample is a study of shared clonotypes between healthy human individuals. On the study more broadly: Donors had three CD4 naive, three CD4 memory, two CD8 naive and one CD8 memory plate apiece. General observations from the study: Represented genetic and exposure-history diversity was restricted by having few donors.

Germline assignment: CDR1 SGHAT and CDR2 FQNNGV. V lost 5 bases and J lost 5; bases outside the gene matches: 14. The CDR3 has 16 amino acids. CD8 cells classed as naive were CD45RO-negative and positively selected for CCR7, excluding terminally differentiated effector memory CD45RA+ cells. Tens of thousands of T cell genomes (roughly 0.2 ug DNA) went into each sorted-subset replicate. TCRdb keeps only in-frame clones here, not all; method: immunoSEQ multiplex PCR. The table shows roughly 2,000,000 clones, with approximately 94% occurring only once. The chain recombines TRBV11-2 with TRBJ2-7; 8 bases align to TRBD1. The source material was naive CD8+ T cells sorted from blood. The sequence came from a man between 18 and 29 years old in good health. CDR3 DNA sequence: TGTGCCAGCAGCCCAACGGGCAGGGGGCGATTTCACGAGCAGTACTTC. Amino acid sequence: CASSPTGRGRFHEQYF. Filled out from reference TRBV11-2 and TRBJ2-7, the complete variable domain reads EAGVAQSPRYKIIEKRQSVAFWCNPISGHATLYWYQQILGQGPKLLIQFQNNGVVDDSQLPKDRFSAERLKGVDSTLKIQPAKLEDSAVYLCASSPTGRGRFHEQYFGPGTRLTVT.